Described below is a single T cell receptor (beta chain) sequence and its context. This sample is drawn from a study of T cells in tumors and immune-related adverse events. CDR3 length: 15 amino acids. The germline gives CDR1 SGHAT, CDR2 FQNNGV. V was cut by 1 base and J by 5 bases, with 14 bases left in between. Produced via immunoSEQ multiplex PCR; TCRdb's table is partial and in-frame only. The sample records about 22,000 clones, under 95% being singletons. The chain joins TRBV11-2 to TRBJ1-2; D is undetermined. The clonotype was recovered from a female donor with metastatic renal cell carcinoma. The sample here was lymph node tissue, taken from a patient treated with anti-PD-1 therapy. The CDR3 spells CASSLAASTSYGYTF. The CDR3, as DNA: TGTGCCAGCAGCTTAGCGGCCAGTACCTCATATGGCTACACCTTC.